A selection of T cell receptor beta chains follows, all from one sample in a study of blood T cell repertoires in COVID-19. Profiled with immunoSEQ multiplex PCR; TCRdb holds only in-frame clones, not every one. The data show around 200,000 clones, 75% to 85% seen once. The sequencing sample was made of PBMCs or T cells enriched from blood (not recorded which). Receptors were obtained from a man aged 40-49 years who had recovered from COVID-19. Both conserved end residues are part of each CDR3. D genes are given only for firm matches. Clone size is stated in some rows and not others, as once, few, many or a class when expanded.

TRBD1,TRBV12-3/TRBV12-4,-,12,TRBJ1-1,CASSLTGIEAFF,TGTGCCAGCAGTCTGACAGGGATAGAAGCTTTCTTT
-,TRBV9,-,16,TRBJ2-4,CASSLSAQGSKNIQYF,TGTGCCAGCAGCCTATCTGCCCAGGGGAGCAAAAACATTCAGTACTTC
-,TRBV25-1,few,13,TRBJ2-7,CASSDSPTGEQYF,TGTGCCAGCAGTGACAGCCCGACGGGCGAGCAGTACTTC
-,TRBV18,-,14,TRBJ2-1,CASSPQGLGNEQFF,TGTGCCAGCTCACCACAGGGGTTGGGGAATGAGCAGTTCTTC
TRBD1,TRBV5-1,once,15,TRBJ1-1,CASSPGTGKNTEAFF,TGCGCCAGCAGCCCCGGGACAGGGAAAAACACTGAAGCTTTCTTT
-,TRBV11-2,-,17,TRBJ2-5,CASSLPPRTANQETQYF,TGTGCCAGCAGCTTGCCCCCTCGGACAGCAAATCAAGAGACCCAGTACTTC
TRBD2,TRBV9,-,17,TRBJ2-5,CASSAGLAGGGQETQYF,TGTGCCAGCAGCGCGGGACTAGCGGGAGGTGGGCAAGAGACCCAGTACTTC
TRBD1,TRBV7-3,-,15,TRBJ2-2,CASSKEGQVAGELFF,TGTGCCAGCAGCAAAGAGGGACAGGTGGCCGGGGAGCTGTTTTTT
-,TRBV2,once,13,TRBJ2-5,CASSGERRETQYF,TGTGCCAGCAGCGGGGAGCGCCGGGAGACCCAGTACTTC
TRBD1,TRBV7-2,-,15,TRBJ1-2,CASSLNAGTGEGYTF,TGTGCCAGCAGCTTAAACGCCGGGACAGGGGAGGGCTACACCTTC
TRBD1,TRBV3-1/TRBV3-2,-,15,TRBJ1-3,CASSPNTGAGNTIYF,TGTGCCAGCAGCCCTAATACAGGGGCCGGAAACACCATATATTTT
TRBD1,TRBV5-1,-,16,TRBJ1-5,CASSLVPGGTGQPQHF,TGCGCCAGCAGCTTGGTCCCAGGGGGGACGGGTCAGCCCCAGCATTTT
TRBD1,TRBV19,few,15,TRBJ1-4,CATQTGDATNEKLFF,TGTGCCACCCAGACAGGGGACGCAACTAATGAAAAACTGTTTTTT
TRBD1,TRBV27,-,15,TRBJ1-2,CASTSGGTGGVGYTF,TGTGCCAGCACCTCAGGTGGGACAGGGGGTGTGGGCTACACCTTC
-,TRBV6-5,-,13,TRBJ2-5,CASGGAVQETQYF,TGTGCCAGCGGGGGGGCTGTCCAAGAGACCCAGTACTTC
TRBD1,TRBV9,many,14,TRBJ2-7,CASSAGTGGYEQYF,TGTGCCAGCAGCGCTGGGACAGGGGGCTACGAGCAGTACTTC
-,TRBV7-3,-,13,TRBJ1-2,CASSPQGDYGYTF,TGTGCCAGCAGCCCCCAAGGGGACTATGGCTACACCTTC
TRBD2,TRBV3-1/TRBV3-2,-,16,TRBJ2-2,CASSQRSSGGTGELFF,TGTGCCAGCAGCCAAAGGTCCAGCGGGGGGACCGGGGAGCTGTTTTTT
TRBD2,TRBV27,few,17,TRBJ2-7,CASSFSGTNLRDYEQYF,TGTGCCAGCAGCTTCTCCGGGACTAACCTTCGCGACTACGAGCAGTACTTC
-,TRBV6-5,-,13,TRBJ2-7,CASIGQGSYEQYF,TGTGCCAGCATAGGGCAGGGGTCCTACGAGCAGTACTTC
-,TRBV6-2/TRBV6-3,-,15,TRBJ1-2,CASSYWGSTNYGYTF,TGTGCCAGCAGTTATTGGGGCAGCACTAACTATGGCTACACCTTC
TRBD2,TRBV9,-,15,TRBJ2-1,CASSQLAGVYNEQFF,TGTGCCAGCAGCCAACTAGCGGGAGTTTACAATGAGCAGTTCTTC
TRBD1,TRBV2,-,14,TRBJ2-7,CASSGDRGLYEQYF,TGTGCCAGTAGTGGGGACAGGGGGCTCTACGAGCAGTACTTC
TRBD1,TRBV28,few,15,TRBJ1-2,CASSTGVYSSYGYTF,TGTGCCAGCAGTACAGGGGTTTATAGTAGCTATGGCTACACCTTC
-,TRBV12-3/TRBV12-4,few,11,TRBJ2-7,CASSLQGLKYF,TGTGCCAGCAGTTTACAGGGGCTAAAGTACTTC
TRBD2,TRBV4-1,-,17,TRBJ2-7,CASSQEGLAGNSYEQYF,TGCGCCAGCAGCCAAGAGGGGTTAGCGGGAAACTCCTACGAGCAGTACTTC
TRBD2,TRBV5-1,-,16,TRBJ2-1,CASSPYVGGGLNEQFF,TGCGCCAGCAGCCCCTACGTGGGCGGGGGATTGAATGAGCAGTTCTTC
TRBD1,TRBV7-9,once,14,TRBJ1-5,CASSPQTGSGPQHF,TGTGCCAGCAGCCCCCAGACAGGGTCGGGGCCCCAGCATTTT
-,TRBV6-5,-,13,TRBJ1-2,CASSPGADYGYTF,TGTGCCAGCAGTCCAGGGGCCGACTATGGCTACACCTTC
TRBD1,TRBV4-1,many,16,TRBJ2-7,CASALIPGQISYEQYF,TGCGCCAGCGCCCTAATCCCGGGACAGATCTCCTACGAGCAGTACTTC
-,TRBV27,-,17,TRBJ2-1,CASSLRETSADYNEQFF,TGTGCCAGCAGTTTACGGGAGACTAGTGCTGACTACAATGAGCAGTTCTTC
-,TRBV5-4,once,14,TRBJ1-1,CASSLGPLNTEAFF,TGTGCCAGCAGCTTGGGGCCCCTGAACACTGAAGCTTTCTTT
TRBD2,TRBV24-1,-,16,TRBJ2-1,CATSDSATSVYNEQFF,TGTGCCACCAGTGATTCTGCGACTAGCGTCTACAATGAGCAGTTCTTC
TRBD1,TRBV5-6,many,13,TRBJ2-7,CASSRGRSVEQYF,TGTGCCAGTTCGAGGGGGCGCTCAGTCGAGCAGTACTTC
-,TRBV28,-,13,TRBJ2-5,CASSFFSEETQYF,TGTGCCAGCAGTTTTTTCTCGGAAGAGACCCAGTACTTC
TRBD1,TRBV28,few,16,TRBJ1-5,CASGTGVFNSNQPQHF,TGTGCCAGCGGGACAGGGGTCTTTAATAGCAATCAGCCCCAGCATTTT
TRBD2,TRBV2,-,14,TRBJ2-2,CASRAGGNTGELFF,TGTGCCAGCAGGGCGGGAGGGAACACCGGGGAGCTGTTTTTT
TRBD2,TRBV7-8,-,16,TRBJ2-1,CASSYLAGGRNNEQFF,TGTGCCAGCAGCTATCTAGCGGGAGGCCGTAACAATGAGCAGTTCTTC
-,TRBV3-1/TRBV3-2,-,16,TRBJ2-2,CASSHSTGRNTGELFF,TGTGCCAGCAGCCATTCCACGGGGAGGAACACCGGGGAGCTGTTTTTT
TRBD2,TRBV18,-,19,TRBJ2-1,CASSPGLAAHRSSYNEQFF,TGTGCCAGCTCACCGGGACTAGCGGCACATAGGAGCTCCTACAATGAGCAGTTCTTC
TRBD1,TRBV7-8,many,15,TRBJ1-2,CASSPTDRGSSGYTF,TGTGCCAGCAGCCCAACGGACAGGGGCAGTTCTGGCTACACCTTC
-,TRBV24-1,-,14,TRBJ2-1,CATSDFGAYNEQFF,TGTGCCACCAGTGACTTTGGAGCCTACAATGAGCAGTTCTTC
TRBD2,TRBV5-6,-,14,TRBJ2-7,CASSLRGDFYEQYF,TGTGCCAGCAGCTTGCGGGGGGACTTTTACGAGCAGTACTTC
-,TRBV7-2,-,13,TRBJ1-2,CASSPRENYGYTF,TGTGCCAGCAGTCCCCGGGAAAACTATGGCTACACCTTC
-,TRBV19,-,13,TRBJ1-3,CASRAISGNTIYF,TGTGCCAGTAGAGCCATTTCTGGAAACACCATATATTTT
-,TRBV11-3,-,13,TRBJ2-3,CASSTLQGDTQYF,TGTGCCAGCAGCACCCTACAGGGAGATACGCAGTATTTT
TRBD2,TRBV5-1,-,15,TRBJ2-1,CASSFQAGGRNEQFF,TGCGCCAGCAGCTTCCAAGCGGGGGGTAGGAATGAGCAGTTCTTC
TRBD1,TRBV5-1,-,14,TRBJ2-1,CASSLSTGVNEQFF,TGCGCCAGCAGCTTAAGTACAGGGGTAAATGAGCAGTTCTTC